This T cell receptor beta chain emerged from a study of blood T cell repertoires in COVID-19. The protocol was immunoSEQ multiplex PCR, while the TCRdb copy is restricted to in-frame clones and leaves out a portion. The sample carries more than 200,000 clones, approximately 86% recorded once. Sequencing input: peripheral blood. The receptor's source is a woman aged 60-70 years with COVID-19, enrolled during active disease.

CDR3 in amino acids: CASRPLGAPITEQYF. Here the CDR3 DNA reads TGTGCCAGCAGACCGCTGGGGGCCCCTATCACCGAGCAGTACTTC. This chain links TRBV6-5 with TRBJ2-7; possible D gene TRBD1, 6 bases. Germline CDR1 reads MNHEY; CDR2 reads SVGAGI. The CDR3 is 15 amino acids. V lost 6 bases to trimming and J lost 6 bases, with 21 bases between them.